Below, 17 T cell receptor beta chains from the same sample are listed, as sequenced in a study of T cells in Graves' hyperthyroidism and ophthalmopathy. Amplified regions were TCR beta CDR3 sequences from RNA transcripts. When the TCR CDR3 underwent first-round RT-PCR, the HTBI primer set was used. TCRdb independently ran MiXCR on the multiplex PCR reads; one entry per CDR3 protein. In the table there are 350,000 or so distinct CDR3 sequences, 15% to 20% of which are singletons. The specimen sequenced was blood. The receptors originated from a woman between 40 and 50 years old with Graves' ophthalmopathy.

This clonotype was picked up many times. The chain has TRBV12-3 or TRBV12-4 and TRBJ1-5, with 8 bases identical to TRBD1. V dropped 3 bases and J dropped 5; count of bases not matched to a gene: 6. This CDR3 is built from 15 residues. The CDR3 nucleotides read TGTGCCAGCAGTTTCGGCGACAGGGGTGATCAGCCCCAGCATTTT. Translating it yields CASSFGDRGDQPQHF.

This clonotype was picked up a small number of times. V usage is TRBV28 and J usage is TRBJ2-7; tentatively, D is TRBD1 (7 bases). CDR3 length: 16 amino acids. CDR1 is MDHEN, CDR2 SYDVKM, per germline. Trimming stripped 4 bases from V and 4 bases from J, with 20 bases between. The DNA of the CDR3 is TGTGCCAGCAGTTCCGAGGGGGGACAGACGACGTACGAGCAGTACTTC. Its translation is CASSSEGGQTTYEQYF.

This chain joins TRBV13 and TRBJ2-5, with 10 bases identical to TRBD2. This CDR3 spans 16 amino acids. The trim removed 3 bases at V and 0 bases at J, leaving 4 bases unmatched. CDR1 and CDR2 (germline): PRHDT, FYEKMQ (reference sequence). The CDR3 DNA reads TGTGCCAGCAGCTTCCAACTAGCGGGGTACCAAGAGACCCAGTACTTC. The encoded protein is CASSFQLAGYQETQYF.

The sample holds a few counts of this clonotype. The CDR3 is CASRIAIGTGELFF. CDR3 sequence (DNA): TGTGCCAGCAGAATAGCTATCGGCACCGGGGAGCTGTTTTTT. The chain carries TRBV28 and TRBJ2-2; D is unresolved. Between the trimmed V and J ends, which lost 6 bases and 4 bases, there was a span of 12 bases. Germline CDR1 and CDR2: MDHEN and SYDVKM. CDR3 length equals 14 residues.

This clonotype was observed a handful of times. This chain links TRBV12-3 or TRBV12-4 with TRBJ2-7, with 7 bases that match TRBD2. Trimming took 6 bases from V and 7 from J; bases not matched to a gene: 9. This CDR3 has 13 amino acids. The CDR3 sequence is CASRFGGGQEQYF. In DNA form, the CDR3 reads TGTGCCAGCAGGTTCGGGGGAGGGCAGGAGCAGTACTTC.

This clonotype was seen many times. This sequence joins TRBV5-1 and TRBJ1-4, with D hard to call. The CDR3 spans 16 residues. Germline values: CDR1 SGHRS, CDR2 YFSETQ. V was shortened by 0 bases and J by 0 bases, with 9 bases between the two germline ends. Written as DNA, the CDR3 is TGCGCCAGCAGCTTGGTATCGCGTTCAACTAATGAAAAACTGTTTTTT. It yields the protein CASSLVSRSTNEKLFF.

As for this clonotype: The junction shows a germline mismatch at one end, possibly a read error. The J gene is TRBJ2-5, the V gene TRBV7-2; TRBD1 agrees at 8 bases. Germline V gene lookup returns CDR1 SGHTA and CDR2 FQGNSA. This CDR3 has 13 amino acids. CDR3 DNA: TGTGCCAGGAGCTTACAGACAGGGGAGACGCAGTACTTC. It encodes CARSLQTGETQYF.

This clonotype was seen many times. V gene TRBV29-1 combines with J gene TRBJ2-7; 8 bases map to TRBD1. Looked up from germline, CDR1 is SQVTM and CDR2 is ANQGSEA. The V and J ends lost 5 bases and 5 bases, in that order; junction bases with no gene match: 11. The CDR3 consists of 14 residues. The CDR3 spells CSVFSDRGGNEQYF. The CDR3, as DNA: TGCAGCGTTTTCTCCGACAGGGGAGGTAACGAGCAGTACTTC.

This clonotype appeared many times. The CDR3 nucleotides read TGCAGTGCTAGACTCAGGGGGAACCCCTACGAGCAGTACTTC. Translation gives CSARLRGNPYEQYF. The chain employs TRBV20-1 and TRBJ2-7, with TRBD1 matching over 7 bases. CDR3 length equals 14 residues. Germline values: CDR1 DFQATT, CDR2 SNEGSKA (reference sequence). With V trimmed by 2 bases and J by 2 bases, 6 bases remained unmatched.

This clonotype was counted at least ten times. The rearrangement joins TRBV4-1 to TRBJ2-7; possible D gene TRBD2, 5 bases. V lost 0 bases and J 4 bases, leaving 10 bases between the germline ends. CDR1 is MGHRA, CDR2 YSYEKL, per germline. The CDR3 has 14 amino acids. CDR3 in DNA: TGCGCCAGCAGCCAAGAAATGGGAGCTTACGAGCAGTACTTC. Protein sequence: CASSQEMGAYEQYF.

This clonotype was recorded many times. One junction end does not reproduce the germline sequence, and a read error may be involved. V gene TRBV11-2 combines with J gene TRBJ1-6; D gene ambiguous. The germline V gene has CDR1 SGHAT and CDR2 FQNNGV. The CDR3 loop spans 14 amino acids. CDR3 sequence (DNA): TGTGCCAGCAGCTTTGCTGAATTTAATTCACTCCTCCACTTT. Its protein product is CASSFAEFNSLLHF.

This clonotype has just one count. This chain connects TRBV6-1 to TRBJ2-5; 7 bases map to TRBD1. The germline V gene has CDR1 MNHNS and CDR2 SASEGT. V shed 6 bases and J 5 bases; nucleotides not matched to a gene: 6. The CDR3 sequence is 13 residues long. The CDR3: CASRTGSGETQYF. As DNA, the CDR3 is TGTGCCAGCAGGACAGGGTCTGGGGAGACCCAGTACTTC.

This clonotype was counted at least ten times. V gene TRBV6-5 combines with J gene TRBJ2-2, with D tentatively TRBD1 or TRBD2 (6 bases each). The CDR3 spans 14 residues. V lost 7 bases and J lost 7, with 16 bases in between. CDR1 is MNHEY and CDR2 is SVGAGI in the germline V gene. The CDR3 here is CASTHRGQGGELFF. The CDR3 DNA sequence: TGTGCCAGCACCCACCGGGGGCAGGGCGGGGAGCTGTTTTTT.

This clonotype has ten or more counts. The chain recombines TRBV12-3 or TRBV12-4 with TRBJ1-2; D gene uncertain. The length of the CDR3 is 13 residues. V was cut by 6 bases and J by 2 bases, with 10 bases left in between. CDR3 in DNA: TGTGCCAGCAGACCCACCCACAACTATGGCTACACCTTC. Encoded protein: CASRPTHNYGYTF.

This clonotype appeared many times. The V call is TRBV25-1, the J call TRBJ1-5; no reliable D call. V was pared by 4 bases and J by 0 bases, with 22 bases between. This CDR3 spans 19 amino acids. From germline, CDR1 is MGHDK and CDR2 SYGVNS. The CDR3 DNA follows: TGTGCCAGCAGTGTAAACACAGTAATCCTCTTCGATAGCAATCAGCCCCAGCATTTT. Residues: CASSVNTVILFDSNQPQHF. The full variable domain, rest sourced from reference TRBV25-1 and TRBJ1-5, is EADIYQTPRYLVIGTGKKITLECSQTMGHDKMYWYQQDPGMELHLIHYSYGVNSTEKGDLSSESTVSRIRTEHFPLTLESARPSHTSQYLCASSVNTVILFDSNQPQHFGDGTRLSIL.

The table lists this clonotype with many counts. V usage is TRBV20-1 and J usage is TRBJ2-7, with 14 bases that match TRBD2. This CDR3 spans 17 amino acids. V lost 0 bases and J lost 3; bases outside the gene matches: 7. The germline V gene has CDR1 DFQATT and CDR2 SNEGSKA (reference sequence). Here the CDR3 reads CSAREGLAGEAYYEQYF. CDR3 nucleotide sequence: TGCAGTGCTAGAGAGGGACTAGCGGGAGAAGCTTACTACGAGCAGTACTTC.

This clonotype was detected many times. V is TRBV28 and J is TRBJ2-5, with 7 bases identical to TRBD1. CDR1 MDHEN and CDR2 SYDVKM come from the germline V gene. The trim removed 4 bases at V and 1 base at J, leaving 12 bases unmatched. The CDR3 totals 17 residues. The chain's CDR3 is CASSWGKGGRAQETQYF. DNA of the CDR3: TGTGCCAGCAGTTGGGGGAAAGGGGGCAGGGCCCAAGAGACCCAGTACTTC.